The clone carrying this T cell receptor beta chain has a handful of counts. What it binds is unknown. Its ends do not fully match the called genes, so a read error is possible. Primers used in a second PCR of about 7 to 12 cycles were a sample-barcoded 5' primer and a J-beta primer mix. Per sample, CDR3-containing paired-end reads numbered at least 2.5 million. Via MiXCR, TCRdb re-called the 5' RACE reads, giving one row per CDR3 protein. The sample holds about 1.1 million distinct CDR3 sequences; around two fifths are singletons and the top ten take about an eighth. The data belong to a study of blood T cells in healthy people across ages. Across the whole study: About one barcoded beta molecule per two T cells was the capture yield of template switching.

The CDR3 consists of 12 residues. Germline lookup yields CDR1 DFQATT and CDR2 SNEGSKA (reference sequence). Study results and limitations: Estimates drawn from one million T cells were deemed to understate diversity.

Input material: blood. This TCR was sampled from a man between 18 and 35 years old in good health. This rearrangement joins TRBV20-1 to TRBJ2-7; no clear D gene. In DNA, the CDR3 is TGCAGTGCTAGTGACCCCTCCGACGAGCAGTACTTC. Translation gives CSASDPSDEQYF.